This TCR beta chain is from a study of blood T cell repertoires in COVID-19. Overall study context: T cells, B-cell-depleted T cells, or PBMCs provided the cDNA or gDNA that served as material.

Data came from immunoSEQ multiplex PCR; TCRdb stores just in-frame clones and leaves some out. The sample lists about 380,000 clones; roughly 90% were seen once. The germline V gene has CDR1 MNHEY and CDR2 SMNVEV (reference sequence). Deletions cut 2 bases from V and 5 bases from J, with 12 bases between. CDR3 length: 14 residues. This clone was counted at least ten times. The sequence was collected from a man aged 35 to 55 with acute or convalescent COVID-19. Sequenced sample: peripheral blood. The chain joins TRBV27 to TRBJ1-2; D may be TRBD1 (5 bases). CDR3 sequence (DNA): TGTGCCAGCAGTTTAAGTAGACAGCAGTATGGCTACACCTTC. It translates to CASSLSRQQYGYTF.